This passage covers 18 T cell receptor beta chains from one sample sequenced in a study of beta chain features in type 1 diabetes. Expressed TCRB transcripts got sequenced, as all isolated RNA was reverse transcribed. Data came from immunoSEQ multiplex PCR; TCRdb stores just in-frame clones and leaves some out. The sample has roughly 370,000 clones; more than 11% are singletons. The sequencing input was naive CD4+ T cells from blood. All receptors come from a man aged 30 to 45 in good health.

This clone was seen a handful of times. The chain joins TRBV12-5 to TRBJ1-1; D unresolved. This CDR3 is built from 13 residues. V lost 6 bases, J lost 1 base, and 9 bases lay in between. The germline V gene encodes CDR1 LGHNT and CDR2 FRNRAP. CDR3 DNA sequence: TGTGCTAGTGGACTCCAGGAGAACACTGAAGCTTTCTTT. Protein: CASGLQENTEAFF.

The V gene is TRBV12-5, the J gene TRBJ1-2; no reliable D call. CDR1 and CDR2 from the germline V gene are LGHNT and FRNRAP. V gave up 0 bases and J gave up 8 bases, with 7 bases separating them. The CDR3 runs 12 residues. CDR3 coding DNA: TGTGCTAGTGGTTTGGTCGGGTTGGGCTACACCTTC. Amino acids: CASGLVGLGYTF.

This clone was detected only a few times. Because the CDR3 is missing its conserved closing phenylalanine or tryptophan, this is likely a read error. No DNA is shown, since the ends of the CDR3 on it are uncertain; the CDR3 is the one TCRdb lists. The chain uses TRBV30 and TRBJ1-6. The length of the CDR3 is 11 amino acids, counting both ends. CDR1 GTSNPN and CDR2 SVGIG come from the germline V gene (reference sequence). The chain's CDR3 is CAWRAEGTPNL.

This clone was seen a few times. This chain joins TRBV11-3 and TRBJ2-1; 8 bases agree with TRBD1. Per germline, CDR1 SGHNT and CDR2 YENEEA. J gave up 13 bases and V 1 base, and 6 bases lay outside the gene matches. The length of the CDR3 is 13 residues. As DNA, the CDR3 is TGTGCCAGCAGCTTAGCCCCGGACAGGGCCCAGTTCTTC. It translates to CASSLAPDRAQFF.

This chain connects TRBV13 to TRBJ2-6; D possibly corresponds to TRBD1 (6 bases). The CDR3 extends over 17 amino acids. The V gene lost 5 bases and the J gene lost 3 bases, with 17 bases spanning the gap. Germline lookup yields CDR1 PRHDT and CDR2 FYEKMQ (reference sequence). CDR3 region: CASSLHPTGYGANVLTF. The CDR3 DNA reads TGTGCCAGCAGCCTCCACCCAACAGGGTATGGGGCCAACGTCCTGACTTTC.

This clone was seen more than once but under ten times. The chain carries TRBV2 and TRBJ1-1; TRBD1 matches at 12 bases. Trimming cost V 7 bases and J 8 bases; bases outside gene matches: 8. In germline, CDR1 is SNHLY, CDR2 FYNNEI. The CDR3 totals 14 residues. The chain's CDR3 is CASTRDRGLSEAFF. The CDR3 nucleotides are TGTGCCAGCACCCGGGACAGGGGGCTATCCGAAGCTTTCTTT.

This clone showed up just a few times. This chain connects TRBV7-2 to TRBJ2-4; D ambiguous. Looked up from germline, CDR1 is SGHTA and CDR2 is FQGNSA. The CDR3 length is 14 residues. The V and J ends lost 4 bases and 2 bases respectively, with 9 bases between them. The CDR3 here is CASSSQDSKNIQYF. CDR3 DNA sequence: TGTGCCAGCAGCTCTCAGGATTCCAAAAACATTCAGTACTTC.

The chain joins TRBV15 to TRBJ2-3; the D is unclear. The CDR3 is made up of 13 amino acids. V lost 0 bases and J 5 bases, leaving 6 bases between the germline ends. CDR1 and CDR2 (germline): LNHNV, YYDKDF (reference sequence). The chain's CDR3 is CATSRDLVDTQYF. CDR3 nucleotide sequence: TGTGCCACCAGCAGAGATTTGGTAGATACGCAGTATTTT.

J is TRBJ1-1 and V is TRBV5-4, with D hard to call. Looked up from germline, CDR1 is SGHNT and CDR2 is YYREEE (reference sequence). This CDR3 spans 14 amino acids. Trimming took off 0 bases at V and 4 bases at J, with 10 bases between the two ends. DNA of the CDR3: TGTGCCAGCAGCTTGGGGGGAGCTTCCACTGAAGCTTTCTTT. This encodes CASSLGGASTEAFF.

This clone was seen more than once but under ten times. V gene TRBV18 combines with J gene TRBJ1-4, with TRBD1 matching over 11 bases. Germline CDR1 reads KGHSH; CDR2 reads LQKENI. The CDR3 is 15 residues long. J was trimmed by 8 bases and V by 3 bases; bases with no gene match: 5. CDR3 coding DNA: TGTGCCAGCTCACCGACCGGGACAGGGGGAGAAAAACTGTTTTTT. This translates into CASSPTGTGGEKLFF. Using reference TRBV18 and TRBJ1-4 for the parts outside the CDR3, the full variable domain is NAGVMQNPRHLVRRRGQEARLRCSPMKGHSHVYWYRQLPEEGLKFMVYLQKENIIDESGMPKERFSAEFPKEGPSILRIQQVVRGDSAAYFCASSPTGTGGEKLFFGSGTQLSVL.

This clone was seen a handful of times. The V and J genes are TRBV30 and TRBJ2-5; the D is unclear. CDR3 length equals 12 residues. V lost 1 base to trimming and J lost 3 bases, with 6 bases between them. Germline CDR1 is GTSNPN and CDR2 is SVGIG (reference sequence). CDR3 bases: TGTGCCTGGAGTGGCGGAGAAGAGACCCAGTACTTC. Residues: CAWSGGEETQYF.

The chain joins TRBV7-2 to TRBJ2-1; perhaps TRBD1 as D (7 bases). With 3 bases removed from V and 7 bases from J, the gap between germline ends came to 13 bases. The CDR3 extends over 14 amino acids. Germline V lookup: CDR1 SGHTA, CDR2 FQGNSA. The CDR3 nucleotides are TGTGCCAGCAGCTTGAGACAGGGAGGTAATGAGCAGTTCTTC. The encoded protein is CASSLRQGGNEQFF. Complete variable domain (other parts from reference TRBV7-2 and TRBJ2-1): GAGVSQSPSNKVTEKGKDVELRCDPISGHTALYWYRQSLGQGLEFLIYFQGNSAPDKSGLPSDRFSAERTGGSVSTLTIQRTQQEDSAVYLCASSLRQGGNEQFFGPGTRLTVL.

In this sample, this clone turned up many times. The genes are TRBV30 and TRBJ2-6; possibly TRBD1 for D (5 bases). V lost 6 bases and J 0 bases, leaving 12 bases between the germline ends. Per the germline V gene, CDR1 is GTSNPN and CDR2 is SVGIG (reference sequence). The CDR3 extends over 15 amino acids. CDR3 loop: CACKTGSSGANVLTF. The CDR3 region has the DNA TGTGCCTGTAAAACAGGCAGCTCTGGGGCCAACGTCCTGACTTTC. Full variable domain (rest looked up from reference TRBV30 and TRBJ2-6): SQTIHQWPATLVQPVGSPLSLECTVEGTSNPNLYWYRQAAGRGLQLLFYSVGIGQISSEVPQNLSASRPQDRQFILSSKKLLLSDSGFYLCACKTGSSGANVLTFGAGSRLTVL.

This chain connects TRBV2 to TRBJ2-7; the match to TRBD1 covers 11 bases. The junction had 9 bases not matched to a gene; V was cut back by 10 bases and J by 7 bases. The germline V gene encodes CDR1 SNHLY and CDR2 FYNNEI. This CDR3 contains 13 residues. In nucleotides, the CDR3 is TGTGCCACCCAGGACAGGGGGCGTTTTGAGCAGTACTTC. It encodes CATQDRGRFEQYF.

V is TRBV6-1 and J is TRBJ1-5; D gene uncertain. This CDR3 is 14 amino acids long. Germline values: CDR1 MNHNS, CDR2 SASEGT. V lost 1 base to trimming and J lost 8 bases, with 12 bases between them. Here the CDR3 reads CASSEGEGTKPQHF. Here the CDR3 DNA reads TGTGCCAGCAGTGAAGGGGAGGGTACGAAGCCCCAGCATTTT.

The chain combines TRBV14 with TRBJ2-3; D gene ambiguous. Germline V gene sequence: CDR1 SGHDN, CDR2 FVKESK. Trimming took 3 bases from V and 1 from J, leaving 8 bases between them. The CDR3 extends over 14 amino acids. The CDR3 is CASSQFLGTDTQYF. The CDR3 region has the DNA TGTGCCAGCAGCCAGTTCCTCGGCACAGATACGCAGTATTTT.

A few counts support this clone. The gene calls are TRBV18 and TRBJ2-5; D gene unclear. The CDR3 consists of 13 residues. Germline CDR1 is KGHSH and CDR2 is LQKENI. V was trimmed by 3 bases and J by 2 bases, leaving 7 bases between them. The chain's CDR3 is CASSPSWQETQYF. Here the CDR3 DNA reads TGTGCCAGCTCACCGAGTTGGCAAGAGACCCAGTACTTC. The whole variable domain, filled in from reference TRBV18 and TRBJ2-5, reads NAGVMQNPRHLVRRRGQEARLRCSPMKGHSHVYWYRQLPEEGLKFMVYLQKENIIDESGMPKERFSAEFPKEGPSILRIQQVVRGDSAAYFCASSPSWQETQYFGPGTRLLVL.

The V gene is TRBV7-3, the J gene TRBJ2-2; 11 bases are shared with TRBD2. The ends lost 0 bases at V and 0 bases at J; junction bases unmatched: 3. Germline lookup yields CDR1 SGHTA and CDR2 FQGTGA. The CDR3 has 18 amino acids. CDR3 nucleotides: TGTGCCAGCAGCTTAACGACTAGCGGGAAGGCGAACACCGGGGAGCTGTTTTTT. Translation: CASSLTTSGKANTGELFF.